Described below is a single TCR beta chain sequence and its context. Per the original data handling: Estimated nucleated cell counts came from reference gene primer amplification. Method: immunoSEQ multiplex PCR; TCRdb's copy keeps in-frame clones and lacks some. That table supplies the V and J calls and clone size; D and trimming were determined from the DNA. Of about 340,000 clones listed, about 86% are singletons. Unmatched junction bases numbered 5, after V lost 5 bases and J lost 3 bases. This CDR3 comprises 15 residues. Germline CDR1 reads SGHTA; CDR2 reads FQGNSA. The study recruited people aged 18 to 89 years across around 23 US areas. This entry comes from a study of blood T cell repertoires in COVID-19. Study summary: COVID-19 samples collected from the United States, Italy and Spain covered acute and convalescent phases.

This clonotype originated in a woman between 40 and 55 years old with acute COVID-19. The V and J genes are TRBV7-2 and TRBJ1-1, with 11 bases aligning to TRBD1. What was sequenced was PBMCs or T cells enriched from blood (not recorded which). The CDR3 reads CASSQPDRGHTEAFF. Here the CDR3 DNA reads TGTGCCAGCAGCCAACCGGACAGGGGGCACACTGAAGCTTTCTTT.